The entry that follows covers one T cell receptor (beta chain) sequence. No antigen is known for it. Compared with germline, one end of the junction differs, possibly owing to a read error. Here immunoSEQ multiplex PCR was the method, and the copy in TCRdb shows in-frame clones only, minus some. The data show over 55,000 clones, with approximately 80% seen just once and 3% to 4% held by the top ten. The sample originates from a study of T cell responses to AZD1222 COVID-19 vaccine. Findings of the study overall: Seropositive AZD1222 recipients at baseline numbered only 5 to 7. Scientists sampled the repertoires only once the peak T cell response had passed.

Germline assignment: CDR1 MNHEY and CDR2 SVGAGI. The CDR3 is 14 amino acids. The TCR sequence derives from an adult who received the AZD1222 COVID-19 vaccine. The chain employs TRBV6-5 and TRBJ1-4; D not certain. The sample here was peripheral blood, taken 28 days after the second AZD1222 dose. The CDR3 DNA reads TGTGCCAGCAGTTACTCGTCAACCAATGAAAAACTGTTTTTT. This gives the protein CASSYSSTNEKLFF.